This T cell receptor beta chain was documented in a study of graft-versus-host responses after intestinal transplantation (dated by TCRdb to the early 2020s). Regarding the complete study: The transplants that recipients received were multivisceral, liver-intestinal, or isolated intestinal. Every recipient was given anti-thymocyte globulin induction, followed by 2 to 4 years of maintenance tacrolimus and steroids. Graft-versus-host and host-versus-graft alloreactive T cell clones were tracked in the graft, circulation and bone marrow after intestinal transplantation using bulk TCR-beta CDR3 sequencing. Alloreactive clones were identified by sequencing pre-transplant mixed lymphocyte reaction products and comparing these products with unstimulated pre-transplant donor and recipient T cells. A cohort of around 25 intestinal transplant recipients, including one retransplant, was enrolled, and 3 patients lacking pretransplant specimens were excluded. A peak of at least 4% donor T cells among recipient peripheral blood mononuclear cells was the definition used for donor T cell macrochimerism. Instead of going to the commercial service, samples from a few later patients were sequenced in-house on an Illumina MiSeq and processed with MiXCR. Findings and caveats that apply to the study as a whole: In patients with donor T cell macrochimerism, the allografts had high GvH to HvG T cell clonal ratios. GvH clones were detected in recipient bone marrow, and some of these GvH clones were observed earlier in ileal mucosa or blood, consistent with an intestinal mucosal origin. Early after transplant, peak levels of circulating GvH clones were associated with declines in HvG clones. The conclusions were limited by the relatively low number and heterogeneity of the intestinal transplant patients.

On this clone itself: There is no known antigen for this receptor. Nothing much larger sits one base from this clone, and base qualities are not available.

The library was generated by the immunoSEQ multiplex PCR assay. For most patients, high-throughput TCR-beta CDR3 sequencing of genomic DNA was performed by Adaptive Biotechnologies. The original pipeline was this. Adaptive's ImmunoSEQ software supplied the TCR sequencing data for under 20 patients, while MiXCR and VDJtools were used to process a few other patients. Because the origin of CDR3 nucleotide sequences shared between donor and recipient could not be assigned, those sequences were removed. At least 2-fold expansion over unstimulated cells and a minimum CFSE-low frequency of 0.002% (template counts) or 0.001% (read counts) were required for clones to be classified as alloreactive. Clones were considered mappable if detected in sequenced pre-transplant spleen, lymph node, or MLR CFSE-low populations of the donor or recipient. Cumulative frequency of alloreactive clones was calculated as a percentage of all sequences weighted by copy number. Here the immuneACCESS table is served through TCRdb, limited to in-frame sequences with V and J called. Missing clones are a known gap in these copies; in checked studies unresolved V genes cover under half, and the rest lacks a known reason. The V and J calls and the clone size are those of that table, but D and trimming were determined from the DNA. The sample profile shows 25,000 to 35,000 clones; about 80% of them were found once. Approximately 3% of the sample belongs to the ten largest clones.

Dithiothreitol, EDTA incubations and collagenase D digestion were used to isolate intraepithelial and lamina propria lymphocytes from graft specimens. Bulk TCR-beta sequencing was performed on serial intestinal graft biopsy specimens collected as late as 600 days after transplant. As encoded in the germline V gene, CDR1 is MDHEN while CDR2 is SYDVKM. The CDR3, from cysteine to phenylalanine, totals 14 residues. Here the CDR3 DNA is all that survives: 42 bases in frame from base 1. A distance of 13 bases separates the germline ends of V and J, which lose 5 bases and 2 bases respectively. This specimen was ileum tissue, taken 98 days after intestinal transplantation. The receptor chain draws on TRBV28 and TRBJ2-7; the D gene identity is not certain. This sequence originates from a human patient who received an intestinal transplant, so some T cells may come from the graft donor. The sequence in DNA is TGTGCCAGCAGTAAGAGGATGGGGACCTACGAGCAGTACTTC. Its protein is CASSKRMGTYEQYF. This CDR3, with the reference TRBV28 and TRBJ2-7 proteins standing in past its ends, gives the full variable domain DVKVTQSSRYLVKRTGEKVFLECVQDMDHENMFWYRQDPGLGLRLIYFSYDVKMKEKGDIPEGYSVSREKKERFSLILESASTNQTSMYLCASSKRMGTYEQYFGPGTRLTVT.